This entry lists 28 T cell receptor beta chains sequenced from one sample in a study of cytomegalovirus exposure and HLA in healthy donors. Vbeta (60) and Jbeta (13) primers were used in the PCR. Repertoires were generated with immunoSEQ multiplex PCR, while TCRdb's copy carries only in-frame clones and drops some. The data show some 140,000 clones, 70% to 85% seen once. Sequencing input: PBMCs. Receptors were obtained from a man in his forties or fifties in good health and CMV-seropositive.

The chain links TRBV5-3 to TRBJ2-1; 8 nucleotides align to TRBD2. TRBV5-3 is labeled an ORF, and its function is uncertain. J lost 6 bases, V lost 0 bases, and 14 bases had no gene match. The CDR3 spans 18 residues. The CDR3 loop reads CARSLAGNSGVQGNEQFF. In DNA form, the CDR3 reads TGTGCCAGAAGCTTGGCGGGCAATAGCGGGGTTCAGGGCAATGAGCAGTTCTTC.

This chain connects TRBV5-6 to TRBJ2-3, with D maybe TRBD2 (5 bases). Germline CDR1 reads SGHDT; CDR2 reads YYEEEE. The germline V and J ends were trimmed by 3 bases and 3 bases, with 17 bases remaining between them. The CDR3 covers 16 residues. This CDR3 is CASSSPRGAATDTQYF. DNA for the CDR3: TGTGCCAGCAGCTCCCCCAGAGGAGCGGCAACAGATACGCAGTATTTT. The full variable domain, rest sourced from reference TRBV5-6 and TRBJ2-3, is DAGVTQSPTHLIKTRGQQVTLRCSPKSGHDTVSWYQQALGQGPQFIFQYYEEEERQRGNFPDRFSGHQFPNYSSELNVNALLLGDSALYLCASSSPRGAATDTQYFGPGTRLTVL.

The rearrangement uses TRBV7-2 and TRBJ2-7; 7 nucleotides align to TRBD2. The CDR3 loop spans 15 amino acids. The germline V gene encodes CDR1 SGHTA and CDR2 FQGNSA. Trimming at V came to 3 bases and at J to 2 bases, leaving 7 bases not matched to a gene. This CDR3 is CASSFPEAGTYEQYF. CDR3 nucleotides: TGTGCCAGCAGCTTTCCAGAAGCGGGGACCTACGAGCAGTACTTC.

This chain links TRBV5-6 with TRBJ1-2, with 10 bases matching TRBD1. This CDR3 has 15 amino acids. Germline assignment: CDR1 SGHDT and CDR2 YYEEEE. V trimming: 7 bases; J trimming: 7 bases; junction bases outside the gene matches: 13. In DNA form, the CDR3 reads TGTGCCAGCGCTATCCCGGGACAGGGGATGGGTGGCTACACCTTC. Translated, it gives CASAIPGQGMGGYTF. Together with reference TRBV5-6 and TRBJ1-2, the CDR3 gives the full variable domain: DAGVTQSPTHLIKTRGQQVTLRCSPKSGHDTVSWYQQALGQGPQFIFQYYEEEERQRGNFPDRFSGHQFPNYSSELNVNALLLGDSALYLCASAIPGQGMGGYTFGSGTRLTVV.

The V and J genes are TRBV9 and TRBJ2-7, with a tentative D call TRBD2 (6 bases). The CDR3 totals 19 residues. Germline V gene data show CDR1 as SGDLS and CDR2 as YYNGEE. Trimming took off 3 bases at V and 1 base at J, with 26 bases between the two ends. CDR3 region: CASSAWGRGLGGESYEQYF. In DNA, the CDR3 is TGTGCCAGCAGCGCGTGGGGCCGTGGGTTGGGCGGGGAATCCTACGAGCAGTACTTC. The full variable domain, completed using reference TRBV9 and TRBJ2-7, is DSGVTQTPKHLITATGQRVTLRCSPRSGDLSVYWYQQSLDQGLQFLIQYYNGEERAKGNILERFSAQQFPDLHSELNLSSLELGDSALYFCASSAWGRGLGGESYEQYFGPGTRLTVT.

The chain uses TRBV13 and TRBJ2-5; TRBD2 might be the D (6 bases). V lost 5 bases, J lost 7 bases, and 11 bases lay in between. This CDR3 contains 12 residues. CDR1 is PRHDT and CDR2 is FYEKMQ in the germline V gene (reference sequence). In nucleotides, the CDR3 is TGTGCCAGCAGCAGGGACTCAAGGACCCAGTACTTC. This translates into CASSRDSRTQYF.

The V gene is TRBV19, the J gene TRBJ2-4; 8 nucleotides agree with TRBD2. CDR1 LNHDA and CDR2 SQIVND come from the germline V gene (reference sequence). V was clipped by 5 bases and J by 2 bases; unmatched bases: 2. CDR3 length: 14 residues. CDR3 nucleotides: TGTGCCAGTAGTCCGGGGGGGACCAAAAACATTCAGTACTTC. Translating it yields CASSPGGTKNIQYF.

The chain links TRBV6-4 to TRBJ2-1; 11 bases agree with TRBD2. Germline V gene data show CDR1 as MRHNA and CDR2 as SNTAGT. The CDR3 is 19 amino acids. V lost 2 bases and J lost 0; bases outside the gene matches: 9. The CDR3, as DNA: TGTGCCAGCAGTGACCCCCCCTCTAGCGGGGGGAGCTCCTACAATGAGCAGTTCTTC. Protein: CASSDPPSSGGSSYNEQFF.

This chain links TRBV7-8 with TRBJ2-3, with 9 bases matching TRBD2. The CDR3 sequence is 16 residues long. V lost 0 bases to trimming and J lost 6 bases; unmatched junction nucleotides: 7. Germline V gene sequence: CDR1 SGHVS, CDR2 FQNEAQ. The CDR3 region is CASSLASGSMTDTQYF. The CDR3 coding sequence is TGTGCCAGCAGCTTAGCTAGCGGGAGTATGACGGATACGCAGTATTTT.

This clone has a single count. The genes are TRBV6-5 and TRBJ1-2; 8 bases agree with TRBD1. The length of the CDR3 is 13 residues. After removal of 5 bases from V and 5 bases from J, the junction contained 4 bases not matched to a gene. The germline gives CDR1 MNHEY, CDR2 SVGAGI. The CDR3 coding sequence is TGTGCCAGCAGTGAAGGACAGGGTTATGGCTACACCTTC. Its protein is CASSEGQGYGYTF.

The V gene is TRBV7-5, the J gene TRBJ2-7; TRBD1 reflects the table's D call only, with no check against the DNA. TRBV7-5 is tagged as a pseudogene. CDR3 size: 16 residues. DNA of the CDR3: TGTGTCAGAAGCCCCGCCCAGGGGGCGCGGGCCTACGAGCAGTACTTC. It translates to CVRSPAQGARAYEQYF.

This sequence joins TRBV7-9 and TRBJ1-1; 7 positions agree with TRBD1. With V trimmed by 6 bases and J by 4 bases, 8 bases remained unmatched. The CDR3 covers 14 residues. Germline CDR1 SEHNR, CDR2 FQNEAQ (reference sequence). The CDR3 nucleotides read TGTGCCAGCAGGGCAGGGGGGCTGAGCACTGAAGCTTTCTTT. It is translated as CASRAGGLSTEAFF.

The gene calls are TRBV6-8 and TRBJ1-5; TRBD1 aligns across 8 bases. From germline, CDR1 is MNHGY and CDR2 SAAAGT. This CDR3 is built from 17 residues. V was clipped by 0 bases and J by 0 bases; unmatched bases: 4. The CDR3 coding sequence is TGTGCCAGCAGTTACTCGCGGACAGGGAATAGCAATCAGCCCCAGCATTTT. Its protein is CASSYSRTGNSNQPQHF.

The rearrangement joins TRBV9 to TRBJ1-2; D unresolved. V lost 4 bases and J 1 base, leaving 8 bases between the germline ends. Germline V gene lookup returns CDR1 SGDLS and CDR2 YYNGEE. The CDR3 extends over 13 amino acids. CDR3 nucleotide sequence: TGTGCCAGCAGCCGCGAGGGTAACTATGGCTACACCTTC. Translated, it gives CASSREGNYGYTF.

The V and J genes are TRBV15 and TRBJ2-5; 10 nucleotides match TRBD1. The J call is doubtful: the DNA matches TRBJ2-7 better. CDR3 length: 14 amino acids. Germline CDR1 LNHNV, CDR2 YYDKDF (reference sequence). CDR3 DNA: TGTGCCACCAGGAAAACAGGACAGGGGGACGAGCAGTACTTC. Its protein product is CATRKTGQGDEQYF.

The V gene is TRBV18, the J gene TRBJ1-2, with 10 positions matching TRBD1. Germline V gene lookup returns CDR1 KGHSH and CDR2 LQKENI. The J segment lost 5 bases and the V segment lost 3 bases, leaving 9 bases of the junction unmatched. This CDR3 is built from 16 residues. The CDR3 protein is CASSPRADRGLYGYTF. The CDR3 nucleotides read TGTGCCAGCTCACCGAGGGCTGACAGGGGGCTTTATGGCTACACCTTC.

The DNA of the CDR3 is TGTGCCAGCAGCTTTTCGACTGATAACTATGGCTACACCTTC. As protein: CASSFSTDNYGYTF. The V call is TRBV7-9, the J call TRBJ1-2; D gene uncertain. The CDR3 is made up of 14 amino acids. V dropped 3 bases and J dropped 1 base, with 9 bases sitting between them. Germline values: CDR1 SEHNR, CDR2 FQNEAQ (reference sequence).

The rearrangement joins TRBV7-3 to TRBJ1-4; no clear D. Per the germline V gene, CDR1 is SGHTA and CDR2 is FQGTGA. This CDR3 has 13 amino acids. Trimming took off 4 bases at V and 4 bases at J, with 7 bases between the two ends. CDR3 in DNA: TGTGCCAGCAGCTCAGGAATTAATGAAAAACTGTTTTTT. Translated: CASSSGINEKLFF.

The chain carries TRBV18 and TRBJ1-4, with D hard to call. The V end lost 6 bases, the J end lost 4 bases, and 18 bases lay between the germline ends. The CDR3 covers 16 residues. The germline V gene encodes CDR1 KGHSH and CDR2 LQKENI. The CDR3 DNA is TGTGCCAGCTCTCTCCGGGAGCCGACTATTAATGAAAAACTGTTTTTT. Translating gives CASSLREPTINEKLFF.

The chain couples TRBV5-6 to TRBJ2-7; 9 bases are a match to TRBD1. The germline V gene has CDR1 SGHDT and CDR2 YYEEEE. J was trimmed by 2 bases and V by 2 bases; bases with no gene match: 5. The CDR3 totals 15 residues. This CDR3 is CASSFGQGTTYEQYF. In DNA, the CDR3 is TGTGCCAGCAGCTTCGGACAGGGGACCACCTACGAGCAGTACTTC.

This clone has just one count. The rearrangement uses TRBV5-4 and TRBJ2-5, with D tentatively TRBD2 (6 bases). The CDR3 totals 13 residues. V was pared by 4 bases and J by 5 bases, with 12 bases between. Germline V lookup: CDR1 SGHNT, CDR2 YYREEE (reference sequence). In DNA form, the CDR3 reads TGTGCCAGCAGCAAGGGACTTCAGGAGACCCAGTACTTC. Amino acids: CASSKGLQETQYF.

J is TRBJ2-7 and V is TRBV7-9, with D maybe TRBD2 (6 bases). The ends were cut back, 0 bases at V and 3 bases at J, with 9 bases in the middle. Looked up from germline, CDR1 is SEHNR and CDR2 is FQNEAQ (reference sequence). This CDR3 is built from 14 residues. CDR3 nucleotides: TGTGCCAGCAGCTTAGCAGGGAGGCACTACGAGCAGTACTTC. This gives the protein CASSLAGRHYEQYF.

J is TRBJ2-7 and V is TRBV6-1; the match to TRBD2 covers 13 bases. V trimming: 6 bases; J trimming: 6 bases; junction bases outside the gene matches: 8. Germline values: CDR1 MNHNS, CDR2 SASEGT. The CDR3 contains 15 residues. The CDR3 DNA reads TGTGCCAGCAGGGAACTAGCGGGAGGGCCTATCGAGCAGTACTTC. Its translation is CASRELAGGPIEQYF.

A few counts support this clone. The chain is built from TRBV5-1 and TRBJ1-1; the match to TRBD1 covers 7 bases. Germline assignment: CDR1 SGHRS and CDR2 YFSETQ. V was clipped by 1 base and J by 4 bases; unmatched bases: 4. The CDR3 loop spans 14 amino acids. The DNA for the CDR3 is TGCGCCAGCAGCTTGTCAGGGGGAGGCACTGAAGCTTTCTTT. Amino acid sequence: CASSLSGGGTEAFF.

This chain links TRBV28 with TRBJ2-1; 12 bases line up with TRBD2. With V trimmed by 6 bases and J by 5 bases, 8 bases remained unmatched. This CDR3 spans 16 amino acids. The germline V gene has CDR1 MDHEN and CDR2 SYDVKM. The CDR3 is CASSTSGLAGNNEQFF. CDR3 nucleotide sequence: TGTGCCAGCAGCACCTCGGGACTAGCGGGCAACAATGAGCAGTTCTTC.

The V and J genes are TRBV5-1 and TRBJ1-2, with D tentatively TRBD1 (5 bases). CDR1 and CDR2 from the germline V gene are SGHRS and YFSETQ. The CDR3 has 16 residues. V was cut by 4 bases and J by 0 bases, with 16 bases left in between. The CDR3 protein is CASSAGGTYTNYGYTF. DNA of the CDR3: TGCGCCAGCAGCGCGGGGGGAACGTATACTAACTATGGCTACACCTTC.

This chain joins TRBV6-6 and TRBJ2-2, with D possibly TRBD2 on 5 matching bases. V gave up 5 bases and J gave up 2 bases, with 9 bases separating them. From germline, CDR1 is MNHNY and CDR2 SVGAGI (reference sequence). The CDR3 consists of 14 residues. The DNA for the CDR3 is TGTGCCAGCAGTGAGCGACTAAACACCGGGGAGCTGTTTTTT. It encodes CASSERLNTGELFF.

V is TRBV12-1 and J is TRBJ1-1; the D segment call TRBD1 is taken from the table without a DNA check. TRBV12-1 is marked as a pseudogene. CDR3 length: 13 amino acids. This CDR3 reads CASSSQGRTEAFF. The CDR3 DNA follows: TGTGCCAGCAGCTCCCAGGGGCGCACTGAAGCTTTCTTT.